A single sample is the source of the 18 T cell receptor beta chains below, sequenced in a study of blood T cell repertoires in COVID-19. This table comes from immunoSEQ multiplex PCR, and its TCRdb copy is limited to in-frame clones, with some not included. The table lists about 270,000 clones, around 87% of them singletons, with around 2.5% in the top ten. The sample was peripheral blood. Receptors were obtained from a woman aged 45-65 years with acute or convalescent COVID-19.

The chain uses TRBV28 and TRBJ2-4, with 7 nucleotides matching TRBD2. CDR3 length equals 17 residues. The trim removed 1 base at V and 0 bases at J, leaving 6 bases unmatched. Per the germline V gene, CDR1 is MDHEN and CDR2 is SYDVKM. The CDR3 region has the DNA TGTGCCAGCAGTTTATTCGGGACTACTTTAGCCAAAAACATTCAGTACTTC. Amino acid sequence: CASSLFGTTLAKNIQYF.

The rearrangement uses TRBV14 and TRBJ1-4; 9 bases align to TRBD1. Germline CDR1 and CDR2: SGHDN and FVKESK. Germline trimming cut 2 bases from V and 8 bases from J; bases unmatched to any gene: 3. The CDR3 length is 14 residues. CDR3 nucleotide sequence: TGTGCCAGCAGCCAATTCACAGGGGGCGAAAAACTGTTTTTT. As protein: CASSQFTGGEKLFF. Drawing the rest from reference TRBV14 and TRBJ1-4, the complete variable domain is EAGVTQFPSHSVIEKGQTVTLRCDPISGHDNLYWYRRVMGKEIKFLLHFVKESKQDESGMPNNRFLAERTGGTYSTLKVQPAELEDSGVYFCASSQFTGGEKLFFGSGTQLSVL.

About this clone itself: The same CDR3 can be traced to other DNA sequences in this sample. The rearrangement joins TRBV7-2 to TRBJ2-7, with no clear D. Trimming pared 3 bases from V and 0 bases from J, leaving 9 bases between. CDR1 and CDR2 (germline): SGHTA, FQGNSA. The CDR3 runs to 14 residues. DNA for the CDR3: TGTGCCAGCAGCTTTTTAACGAGCTCCTACGAGCAGTACTTC. Amino acid sequence: CASSFLTSSYEQYF. The complete variable domain, with remaining parts taken from reference TRBV7-2 and TRBJ2-7, reads GAGVSQSPSNKVTEKGKDVELRCDPISGHTALYWYRQSLGQGLEFLIYFQGNSAPDKSGLPSDRFSAERTGGSVSTLTIQRTQQEDSAVYLCASSFLTSSYEQYFGPGTRLTVT.

The J gene is TRBJ2-1, the V gene TRBV7-2, with 14 bases fitting TRBD2. With V trimmed by 6 bases and J by 4 bases, 5 bases remained unmatched. The CDR3 runs 16 residues. In germline, CDR1 is SGHTA, CDR2 FQGNSA. The CDR3 nucleotides are TGTGCCAGCAGTCAAAGACTAGCGGGAGGGTACAATGAGCAGTTCTTC. Its protein is CASSQRLAGGYNEQFF.

The chain uses TRBV7-9 and TRBJ2-7, with 7 bases that match TRBD1. The length of the CDR3 is 14 residues. V was pared by 2 bases and J by 2 bases, with 3 bases of the junction left unmatched. Germline values: CDR1 SEHNR, CDR2 FQNEAQ (reference sequence). The CDR3 loop reads CASSLRQGPYEQYF. Written as DNA, the CDR3 is TGTGCCAGCAGCTTAAGACAGGGCCCCTACGAGCAGTACTTC.

This chain links TRBV7-9 with TRBJ1-1; D gene ambiguous. Germline V gene data show CDR1 as SEHNR and CDR2 as FQNEAQ (reference sequence). V lost 4 bases, J lost 2 bases, and 8 bases lay in between. This CDR3 is built from 13 residues. This CDR3 is CASSSSVNTEAFF. CDR3 bases: TGTGCCAGCAGCTCGTCGGTAAACACTGAAGCTTTCTTT.

The CDR3 protein is CASSQTSGVNTEAFF. Written as DNA, the CDR3 is TGTGCCAGCAGCCAAACTTCAGGGGTGAACACTGAAGCTTTCTTT. This chain connects TRBV14 to TRBJ1-1; D might be TRBD1 (6 bases). The CDR3 has 15 residues. Trimming removed 2 bases from V and 0 bases from J, with 10 bases in between. The germline CDR1 and CDR2 sequences are SGHDN and FVKESK.

This chain joins TRBV6-2 or TRBV6-3 and TRBJ2-5; 10 bases line up with TRBD1. The V and J ends lost 2 bases and 5 bases, in that order; junction bases with no gene match: 8. There are 16 residues in the CDR3. Germline loops: CDR1 MNHEY, CDR2 SVGEGT. The CDR3, as DNA: TGTGCCAGCAGTTACCTGGGACAGGGGATTGGCGAGACCCAGTACTTC. Amino acid sequence: CASSYLGQGIGETQYF.

The rearrangement uses TRBV4-2 and TRBJ2-1, with 7 bases that match TRBD2. This CDR3 comprises 16 residues. The ends lost 0 bases at V and 4 bases at J; junction bases unmatched: 6. The germline gives CDR1 LGHNA, CDR2 YNFKEQ. DNA for the CDR3: TGTGCCAGCAGCCAAGAAGGCGCGGGAGCTTACAATGAGCAGTTCTTC. This translates into CASSQEGAGAYNEQFF.

The chain combines TRBV7-9 with TRBJ2-2; D possibly corresponds to TRBD2 (6 bases). CDR3 length: 16 residues. Germline assignment: CDR1 SEHNR and CDR2 FQNEAQ (reference sequence). V lost 4 bases, J lost 3 bases, and 15 bases lay in between. CDR3 region: CASSSYYGSDTGELFF. The CDR3 DNA sequence: TGTGCCAGCAGCTCCTATTACGGGAGCGACACCGGGGAGCTGTTTTTT.

This clone came up once. V usage is TRBV2 and J usage is TRBJ2-3; D unclear. The CDR3 is 11 amino acids. Trimming cost V 3 bases and J 9 bases, with 7 bases left between them. Germline CDR1 and CDR2: SNHLY and FYNNEI. Here the CDR3 DNA reads TGTGCCAGCAGTGATCACCAGACGCAGTATTTT. Its protein product is CASSDHQTQYF.

The J gene is TRBJ2-7, the V gene TRBV29-1, with D possibly matching TRBD1 (5 bases). In germline, CDR1 is SQVTM, CDR2 ANQGSEA. This CDR3 spans 13 amino acids. V lost 3 bases and J 4 bases, leaving 13 bases between the germline ends. CDR3 DNA sequence: TGCAGCGTTGACACCTCTTCAGGGTACGAGCAGTACTTC. Translated, it gives CSVDTSSGYEQYF.

The genes are TRBV25-1 and TRBJ2-2, with 9 positions matching TRBD1. V lost 0 bases to trimming and J lost 0 bases; unmatched junction nucleotides: 5. There are 18 residues in the CDR3. Germline V lookup: CDR1 MGHDK, CDR2 SYGVNS. The CDR3 spells CASSEYDGTGPNTGELFF. CDR3 DNA sequence: TGTGCCAGCAGTGAATATGACGGGACAGGGCCGAACACCGGGGAGCTGTTTTTT.

The chain couples TRBV29-1 to TRBJ2-1; tentatively, D is TRBD2 (6 bases). This CDR3 comprises 16 residues. V lost 2 bases and J lost 13, with 27 bases in between. The germline V gene has CDR1 SQVTM and CDR2 ANQGSEA. This CDR3 is CSVEQYSGGLSKGQFF. The CDR3 DNA follows: TGCAGCGTTGAACAATATAGCGGAGGTTTGAGTAAGGGCCAGTTCTTC.

This chain connects TRBV7-9 to TRBJ2-1, with a possible D match to TRBD1 (6 bases). The CDR3 consists of 13 residues. The germline V and J ends were trimmed by 2 bases and 9 bases, with 11 bases remaining between them. The germline gives CDR1 SEHNR, CDR2 FQNEAQ (reference sequence). This chain's CDR3 is CASSLLSGAEQFF. In nucleotides, the CDR3 is TGTGCCAGCAGCTTATTATCAGGGGCTGAGCAGTTCTTC.

The chain links TRBV4-3 to TRBJ1-4, with a tentative D call TRBD1 (6 bases). This CDR3 is built from 16 residues. CDR1 is LGHNA and CDR2 is YSLEER in the germline V gene. With 0 bases removed from V and 7 bases from J, the gap between germline ends came to 15 bases. The CDR3 nucleotides read TGCGCCAGCAGCCAAGATATTAGGGAGGGGGGTGAAAAACTGTTTTTT. This gives the protein CASSQDIREGGEKLFF.

The rearrangement uses TRBV7-9 and TRBJ2-5, with D maybe TRBD2 (6 bases). The CDR3 length is 14 residues. Germline assignment: CDR1 SEHNR and CDR2 FQNEAQ (reference sequence). V lost 7 bases and J 2 bases, leaving 14 bases between the germline ends. This CDR3 reads CASTKAGPQETQYF. The CDR3 nucleotides read TGTGCCAGCACCAAAGCGGGCCCTCAAGAGACCCAGTACTTC.

This clone has just one count. The V gene is TRBV3-1 (or the pseudogene TRBV3-2), the J gene TRBJ2-1, with TRBD2 identical over 9 bases. Germline assignment: CDR1 LGHDT and CDR2 YNNKEL (reference sequence). The V and J ends lost 2 bases and 10 bases, in that order; junction bases with no gene match: 6. This CDR3 spans 14 amino acids. The CDR3 sequence is CASSQLAGVNEQFF. The CDR3 nucleotides are TGTGCCAGCAGCCAATTAGCGGGAGTAAACGAGCAGTTCTTC.